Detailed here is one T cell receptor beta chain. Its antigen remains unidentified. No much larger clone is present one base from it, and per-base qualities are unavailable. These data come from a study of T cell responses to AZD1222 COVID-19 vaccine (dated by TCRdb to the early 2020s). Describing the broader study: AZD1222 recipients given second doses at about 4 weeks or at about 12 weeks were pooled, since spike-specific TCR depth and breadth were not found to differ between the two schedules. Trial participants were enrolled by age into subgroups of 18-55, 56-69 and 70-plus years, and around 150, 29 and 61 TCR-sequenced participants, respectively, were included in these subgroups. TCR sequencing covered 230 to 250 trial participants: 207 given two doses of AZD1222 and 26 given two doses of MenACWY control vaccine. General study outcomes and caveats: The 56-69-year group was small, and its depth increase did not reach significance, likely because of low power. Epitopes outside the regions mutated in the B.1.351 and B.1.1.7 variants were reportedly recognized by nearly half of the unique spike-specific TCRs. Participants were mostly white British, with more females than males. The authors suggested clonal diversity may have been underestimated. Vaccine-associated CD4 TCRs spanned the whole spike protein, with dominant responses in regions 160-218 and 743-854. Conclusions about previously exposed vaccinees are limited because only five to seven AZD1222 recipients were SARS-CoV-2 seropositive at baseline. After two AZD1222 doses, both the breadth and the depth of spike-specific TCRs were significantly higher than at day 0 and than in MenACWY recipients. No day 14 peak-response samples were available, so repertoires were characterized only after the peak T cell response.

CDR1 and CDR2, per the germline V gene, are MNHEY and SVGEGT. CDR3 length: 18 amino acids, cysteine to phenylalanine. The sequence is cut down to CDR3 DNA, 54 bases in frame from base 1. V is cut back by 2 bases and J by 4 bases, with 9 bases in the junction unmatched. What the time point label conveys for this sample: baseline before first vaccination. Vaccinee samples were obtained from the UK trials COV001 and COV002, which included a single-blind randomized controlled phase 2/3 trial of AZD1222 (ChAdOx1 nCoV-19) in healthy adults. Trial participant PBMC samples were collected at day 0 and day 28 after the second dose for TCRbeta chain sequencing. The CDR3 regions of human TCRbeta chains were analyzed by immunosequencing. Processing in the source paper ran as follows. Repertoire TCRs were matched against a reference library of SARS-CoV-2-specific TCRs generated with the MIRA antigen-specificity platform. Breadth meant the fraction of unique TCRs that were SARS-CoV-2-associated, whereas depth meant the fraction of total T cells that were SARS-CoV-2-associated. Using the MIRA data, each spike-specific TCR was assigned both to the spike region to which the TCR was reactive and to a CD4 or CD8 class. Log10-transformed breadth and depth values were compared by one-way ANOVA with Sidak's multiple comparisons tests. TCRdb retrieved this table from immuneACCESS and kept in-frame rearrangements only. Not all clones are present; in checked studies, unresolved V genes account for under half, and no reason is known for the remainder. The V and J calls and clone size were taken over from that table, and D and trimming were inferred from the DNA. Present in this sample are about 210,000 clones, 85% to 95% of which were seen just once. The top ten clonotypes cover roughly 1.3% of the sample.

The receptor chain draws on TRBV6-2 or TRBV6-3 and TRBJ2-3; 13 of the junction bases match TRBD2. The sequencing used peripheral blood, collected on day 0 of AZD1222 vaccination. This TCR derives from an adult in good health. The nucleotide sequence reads TGTGCCAGCAGTTACACGTTTCGACTAGCGGGGGGTGCAGATACGCAGTATTTT. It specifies CASSYTFRLAGGADTQYF.